Presented here are 27 T cell receptor beta chains from one specimen sequenced in a study of T cell responses to AZD1222 COVID-19 vaccine. Sequencing was performed with immunoSEQ multiplex PCR; in TCRdb, only in-frame clones are kept and a portion is missing. The table has some 100,000 clones, roughly 84% seen once. The source was peripheral blood, collected on day 0 of AZD1222 vaccination. These receptors all come from an adult in good health.

This chain uses TRBV7-8 with TRBJ1-2, with D hard to call. Per germline, CDR1 SGHVS and CDR2 FQNEAQ. Trimming removed 0 bases from V and 0 bases from J, with 14 bases in between. There are 17 residues in the CDR3. The CDR3 bases are TGTGCCAGCAGCTTAGCTACTGGTAGCGGAGCTAACTATGGCTACACCTTC. Protein: CASSLATGSGANYGYTF.

The chain couples TRBV19 to TRBJ1-5, with a possible D match to TRBD1 (6 bases). Looked up from germline, CDR1 is LNHDA and CDR2 is SQIVND (reference sequence). This CDR3 is built from 18 residues. Between the trimmed V and J ends, which lost 1 base and 0 bases, there was a span of 16 bases. This chain's CDR3 is CASSIGLGQLYSNQPQHF. The CDR3 coding sequence is TGTGCCAGTAGTATAGGCTTAGGACAGCTGTATAGCAATCAGCCCCAGCATTTT.

The chain recombines TRBV7-9 with TRBJ1-3, with D maybe TRBD1 (6 bases). Germline V lookup: CDR1 SEHNR, CDR2 FQNEAQ (reference sequence). The CDR3 is 16 amino acids. Trimming removed 8 bases at V and 0 bases at J, with 17 bases between. The CDR3 reads CASPEGQLSSGNTIYF. In DNA form, the CDR3 reads TGTGCCAGCCCCGAAGGACAGTTGAGCTCTGGAAACACCATATATTTT.

The chain links TRBV18 to TRBJ1-2, with a weak D call TRBD1 (5 bases). Looked up from germline, CDR1 is KGHSH and CDR2 is LQKENI. The CDR3 is 13 residues long. V lost 3 bases, J lost 6 bases, and 11 bases lay in between. The CDR3 here is CASSPEGLNGYTF. The DNA for the CDR3 is TGTGCCAGCTCACCTGAGGGACTTAATGGCTACACCTTC.

V gene TRBV7-6 combines with J gene TRBJ1-3; 8 bases agree with TRBD1. With V trimmed by 4 bases and J by 0 bases, 5 bases remained unmatched. The CDR3 runs to 16 residues. CDR1 SGHVS and CDR2 FNYEAQ come from the germline V gene. This CDR3 is CASSWGQASSGNTIYF. The CDR3 DNA follows: TGTGCCAGCAGCTGGGGACAGGCGAGCTCTGGAAACACCATATATTTT.

The chain combines TRBV19 with TRBJ2-2; 8 nucleotides match TRBD1. The V segment lost 4 bases and the J segment 3 bases; nucleotides outside the gene matches: 10. Per germline, CDR1 LNHDA and CDR2 SQIVND (reference sequence). The length of the CDR3 is 17 residues. In DNA, the CDR3 is TGTGCCAGTAGTAGAAAGACAGGGGCGGCGGACACCGGGGAGCTGTTTTTT. It specifies CASSRKTGAADTGELFF.

This clone was seen only a few times. The chain combines TRBV19 with TRBJ1-5; 7 bases are shared with TRBD1. The CDR3 has 14 residues. J gave up 2 bases and V 5 bases, and 3 bases lay outside the gene matches. The germline V gene has CDR1 LNHDA and CDR2 SQIVND (reference sequence). As DNA, the CDR3 is TGTGCCAGTAGTGGTACAGGGGGCAATCAGCCCCAGCATTTT. Its translation: CASSGTGGNQPQHF.

The chain joins TRBV27 to TRBJ2-2; D unresolved. Germline CDR1 and CDR2: MNHEY and SMNVEV (reference sequence). V was shortened by 5 bases and J by 5 bases, with 15 bases between the two germline ends. This CDR3 is 15 amino acids long. The CDR3 here is CASSGFAPRTGELFF. CDR3 DNA sequence: TGTGCCAGCAGTGGATTTGCCCCTCGTACCGGGGAGCTGTTTTTT.

The chain recombines TRBV28 with TRBJ2-1; 10 bases line up with TRBD2. The CDR3 runs to 14 residues. V was clipped by 7 bases and J by 7 bases; unmatched bases: 7. Germline-derived CDR1 and CDR2 are MDHEN and SYDVKM. The CDR3 coding sequence is TGTGCCAGCAATCTAGCGGGAGTATGGAATGAGCAGTTCTTC. It is translated as CASNLAGVWNEQFF.

This clone was counted many times. The J gene is TRBJ1-6, the V gene TRBV4-1, with TRBD1 matching over 10 bases. CDR1 and CDR2 (germline): MGHRA, YSYEKL. The CDR3 length is 16 residues. The V segment lost 2 bases and the J segment 10 bases; nucleotides outside the gene matches: 8. The CDR3 nucleotides are TGCGCCAGCAGCCAACCGACAGGGGGCGCGGGATCACCCCTCCACTTT. Its protein product is CASSQPTGGAGSPLHF.

This chain joins TRBV28 and TRBJ2-7, with D unresolved. This CDR3 has 12 residues. Trimming took off 6 bases at V and 3 bases at J, with 9 bases between the two ends. Germline values: CDR1 MDHEN, CDR2 SYDVKM. The CDR3 is CASSLNYYEQYF. The CDR3 coding sequence is TGTGCCAGCAGCCTCAACTACTACGAGCAGTACTTC.

The chain is built from TRBV6-1 and TRBJ2-7; unclear D gene. Trimming took 1 base from V and 3 from J, leaving 7 bases between them. CDR1 and CDR2 from the germline V gene are MNHNS and SASEGT. The CDR3 contains 13 residues. The DNA of the CDR3 is TGTGCCAGCAGTGAAGGTGCGGTCTACGAGCAGTACTTC. Protein: CASSEGAVYEQYF.

The rearrangement links TRBV4-3 to TRBJ1-5, with no clear D. Germline V CDR1 and CDR2: LGHNA, YSLEER. V shed 0 bases and J shed 6 bases, with 6 bases lying between them. CDR3 size: 13 residues. CDR3 in amino acids: CASSQDIGQPQHF. The CDR3 bases are TGCGCCAGCAGCCAAGATATTGGTCAGCCCCAGCATTTT.

This clone was recorded once. V is TRBV27 and J is TRBJ1-1, with D perhaps matching TRBD1 (5 bases). V gave up 6 bases and J gave up 6 bases, with 17 bases separating them. CDR1 MNHEY and CDR2 SMNVEV come from the germline V gene (reference sequence). CDR3 length: 14 amino acids. CDR3 DNA sequence: TGTGCCAGCAGCAATACGGGGGTCCGGTCTGAAGCTTTCTTT. It yields the protein CASSNTGVRSEAFF.

This clone has more than one count but fewer than ten. This chain joins TRBV19 and TRBJ2-2, with 9 positions matching TRBD1. Per germline, CDR1 LNHDA and CDR2 SQIVND (reference sequence). CDR3 length: 14 amino acids. With 7 bases clipped from V and 4 bases from J, the junction kept 4 bases outside the gene matches. CDR3 loop: CASTWTGATGELFF. In nucleotides, the CDR3 is TGTGCCAGTACTTGGACAGGGGCCACCGGGGAGCTGTTTTTT.

This rearrangement joins TRBV7-2 to TRBJ1-2; no clear D. The CDR3 has 13 residues. Germline lookup yields CDR1 SGHTA and CDR2 FQGNSA. With 1 base removed from V and 7 bases from J, the gap between germline ends came to 10 bases. The CDR3 loop reads CASSLVILGGYTF. CDR3 in DNA: TGTGCCAGCAGCTTAGTCATCTTGGGTGGCTACACCTTC.

The chain combines TRBV27 with TRBJ2-5; 8 bases fit TRBD1. The CDR3 covers 13 residues. V shed 4 bases, J shed 5 bases, and the junction held 3 bases outside the gene matches. Per the germline V gene, CDR1 is MNHEY and CDR2 is SMNVEV (reference sequence). DNA of the CDR3: TGTGCCAGCAGTTCCGGACAGGGTGAGACCCAGTACTTC. It translates to CASSSGQGETQYF.

The J gene is TRBJ1-2, the V gene TRBV7-2; D is ambiguous. This CDR3 has 16 residues. Trimming shortened V by 2 bases and J by 0 bases, and 13 bases separated the two germline ends. Germline lookup yields CDR1 SGHTA and CDR2 FQGNSA. This chain's CDR3 is CASSLLAGRANYGYTF. As DNA, the CDR3 is TGTGCCAGCAGCTTATTGGCAGGAAGAGCTAACTATGGCTACACCTTC. The full variable domain, rest sourced from reference TRBV7-2 and TRBJ1-2, is GAGVSQSPSNKVTEKGKDVELRCDPISGHTALYWYRQSLGQGLEFLIYFQGNSAPDKSGLPSDRFSAERTGGSVSTLTIQRTQQEDSAVYLCASSLLAGRANYGYTFGSGTRLTVV.

This chain links TRBV4-2 with TRBJ2-7; 9 positions agree with TRBD1. The junction had 15 bases not matched to a gene; V was cut back by 3 bases and J by 3 bases. Looked up from germline, CDR1 is LGHNA and CDR2 is YNFKEQ. The CDR3 covers 18 residues. The CDR3 loop is CASSQGDREFYFSYEQYF. The CDR3 nucleotides are TGTGCCAGCAGCCAGGGGGACAGGGAATTTTATTTCAGCTACGAGCAGTACTTC.

The chain couples TRBV3-1 (or the pseudogene TRBV3-2) to TRBJ1-2; weak D call: TRBD1 (5 bases). CDR3 length: 15 residues. V lost 1 base to trimming and J lost 7 bases, with 16 bases between them. The germline V gene encodes CDR1 LGHDT and CDR2 YNNKEL (reference sequence). This CDR3 is CASSQGDPTGFGYTF. CDR3 in DNA: TGTGCCAGCAGCCAAGGGGACCCCACAGGTTTTGGCTACACCTTC.

As DNA, the CDR3 is TGTGCCAGCAGCCCCTCCCACTACGAGCAGTACTTC. As protein: CASSPSHYEQYF. V is TRBV7-3 and J is TRBJ2-7; D uncertain. This CDR3 comprises 12 residues. Trimming took off 5 bases at V and 3 bases at J, with 8 bases between the two ends. CDR1 is SGHTA, CDR2 FQGTGA, per germline.

This clone was seen a few times. The chain uses TRBV7-2 and TRBJ2-5; D is ambiguous. Germline CDR1 reads SGHTA; CDR2 reads FQGNSA. The CDR3 runs 14 residues. The ends were cut back, 0 bases at V and 4 bases at J, with 9 bases in the middle. This chain's CDR3 is CASSLAGTSETQYF. CDR3 sequence (DNA): TGTGCCAGCAGCTTAGCGGGAACGTCAGAGACCCAGTACTTC. Combining the CDR3 with reference TRBV7-2 and TRBJ2-5 gives the whole variable domain GAGVSQSPSNKVTEKGKDVELRCDPISGHTALYWYRQSLGQGLEFLIYFQGNSAPDKSGLPSDRFSAERTGGSVSTLTIQRTQQEDSAVYLCASSLAGTSETQYFGPGTRLLVL.

The V gene is TRBV11-3, the J gene TRBJ2-1; 7 nucleotides agree with TRBD2. Trimming took 2 bases from V and 6 from J; bases not matched to a gene: 13. Per the germline V gene, CDR1 is SGHNT and CDR2 is YENEEA. The CDR3 has 17 residues. CDR3 residues: CASSLSSGSRWGNEQFF. CDR3 nucleotide sequence: TGTGCCAGCAGCTTATCTAGCGGCTCCAGGTGGGGCAATGAGCAGTTCTTC.

The rearrangement uses TRBV6-5 and TRBJ1-1, with a possible D match to TRBD1 (5 bases). The length of the CDR3 is 14 residues. Trimming cost V 2 bases and J 0 bases, with 7 bases left between them. CDR1 is MNHEY, CDR2 SVGAGI, per germline. CDR3 residues: CASSYGGVNTEAFF. CDR3 coding DNA: TGTGCCAGCAGTTACGGGGGGGTGAACACTGAAGCTTTCTTT.

The V and J genes are TRBV2 and TRBJ1-2; no definite D call. The germline gives CDR1 SNHLY, CDR2 FYNNEI. The CDR3 consists of 14 residues. V shed 0 bases and J shed 0 bases, with 5 bases lying between them. In DNA form, the CDR3 reads TGTGCCAGCAGTGAAGCCGAGGCTAACTATGGCTACACCTTC. This encodes CASSEAEANYGYTF.

The chain employs TRBV7-9 and TRBJ1-3; TRBD1 might be the D (6 bases). V was clipped by 5 bases and J by 4 bases, with 12 bases between them. Germline loops: CDR1 SEHNR, CDR2 FQNEAQ (reference sequence). CDR3 length equals 14 residues. The CDR3 DNA follows: TGTGCCAGCAGCCAAGGGGGAACGGGAAACACCATATATTTT. Its translation is CASSQGGTGNTIYF.

The chain's CDR3 is CASLSTGGRNQPQHF. The DNA for the CDR3 is TGTGCCAGCCTTAGTACAGGGGGCCGTAATCAGCCCCAGCATTTT. The chain combines TRBV2 with TRBJ1-5; 9 bases line up with TRBD1. Unmatched junction bases numbered 9, after V lost 8 bases and J lost 4 bases. Germline CDR1 and CDR2: SNHLY and FYNNEI. This CDR3 region has 15 residues.